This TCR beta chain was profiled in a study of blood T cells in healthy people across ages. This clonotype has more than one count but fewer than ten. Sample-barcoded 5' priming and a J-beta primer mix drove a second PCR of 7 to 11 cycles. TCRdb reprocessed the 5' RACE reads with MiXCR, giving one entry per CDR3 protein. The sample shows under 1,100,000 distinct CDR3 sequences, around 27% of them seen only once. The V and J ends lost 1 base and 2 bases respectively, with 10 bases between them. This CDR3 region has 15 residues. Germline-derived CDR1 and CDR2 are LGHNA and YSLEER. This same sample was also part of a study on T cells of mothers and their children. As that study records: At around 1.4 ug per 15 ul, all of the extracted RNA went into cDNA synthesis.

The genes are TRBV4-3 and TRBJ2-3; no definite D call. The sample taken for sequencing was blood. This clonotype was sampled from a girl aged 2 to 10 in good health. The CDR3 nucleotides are TGCGCCAGCAGCCAAGGGTTATTGGACACAGATACGCAGTATTTT. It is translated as CASSQGLLDTDTQYF.